This is a list of T cell receptor beta chains from one sample in a study of T cell responses to AZD1222 COVID-19 vaccine. The table came from immunoSEQ multiplex PCR; TCRdb's copy has only in-frame clones and leaves some out. The sample holds 90,000 to 120,000 clones, under 95% seen once. The sequencing here drew on peripheral blood, taken on day 0 of AZD1222 vaccination. The receptors stem from an adult in good health. The CDR3 runs from the conserved cysteine through the conserved F or W. The D gene is left open where the match is weak. Size is stated for part of the rows, as once, few or many counts, or as a class when the clone is expanded.

TRBV5-6,NA,NA,TRBJ1-1,CASSNWVTEAFF,TGTGCCAGCAGCAACTGGGTAACTGAAGCTTTCTTT
TRBV7-6,NA,NA,TRBJ1-3,CASSLRGGSLTGNTIYF,TGTGCCAGCAGCTTAAGGGGAGGCTCTCTAACTGGAAACACCATATATTTT
TRBV19,NA,NA,TRBJ1-2,CASSMSGGFYGYTF,TGTGCCAGTAGTATGAGTGGGGGATTCTATGGCTACACCTTC
TRBV12-5,NA,TRBD1,TRBJ2-3,CASGSGTGVADTQYF,TGTGCTAGTGGTTCCGGGACAGGGGTCGCAGATACGCAGTATTTT
TRBV4-1,once,NA,TRBJ2-1,CASSQDAGDYNEQFF,TGCGCCAGCAGCCAAGATGCAGGGGACTACAATGAGCAGTTCTTC
TRBV5-4,NA,NA,TRBJ2-2,CASSPRAGASNTGELFF,TGTGCCAGCAGCCCTAGGGCGGGGGCCTCGAACACCGGGGAGCTGTTTTTT
TRBV12-5,NA,NA,TRBJ2-1,CASGNPGEGNHEQFF,TGTGCTAGTGGTAATCCAGGAGAGGGTAATCATGAGCAGTTCTTC
TRBV5-1,NA,NA,TRBJ2-3,CASKSGDTQYF,TGCGCCAGCAAATCGGGAGATACGCAGTATTTT
TRBV6-5,NA,NA,TRBJ1-2,CASRNAGGYGYTF,TGTGCCAGCAGGAACGCCGGGGGCTATGGCTACACCTTC
TRBV20-1,NA,NA,TRBJ1-1,CSASLGGTEAFF,TGCAGTGCTAGTTTGGGGGGCACTGAAGCTTTCTTT
TRBV19,once,TRBD2,TRBJ2-3,CASSSGLAGAPDTQYF,TGTGCCAGTAGTTCCGGGCTAGCGGGGGCCCCAGATACGCAGTATTTT
TRBV6-2/TRBV6-3,NA,TRBD2,TRBJ2-1,CASSYTPGGPDNEQFF,TGTGCCAGCAGTTACACCCCGGGGGGGCCAGACAATGAGCAGTTCTTC
TRBV11-3,NA,NA,TRBJ1-1,CASSPGGKDEAFF,TGTGCCAGCAGCCCCGGCGGAAAGGATGAAGCTTTCTTT
TRBV7-9,NA,NA,TRBJ1-6,CASSPGRNSPLHF,TGTGCCAGCAGCCCCGGACGTAATTCACCCCTCCACTTT
TRBV6-5,NA,NA,TRBJ1-6,CASSPGEYNSPLHF,TGTGCCAGCAGCCCAGGGGAATATAATTCACCCCTCCACTTT
TRBV21-1,NA,NA,TRBJ2-3,CASSKLVVRRGGVRDTQYF,TGTGCCAGCAGCAAGCTGGTTGTGCGTCGGGGAGGTGTTCGGGATACGCAGTATTTT
TRBV19,NA,TRBD2,TRBJ2-5,CASSIVLAGGPRVQETQYF,TGTGCCAGTAGTATCGTGCTAGCGGGGGGGCCCCGGGTCCAAGAGACCCAGTACTTC
TRBV5-1,NA,NA,TRBJ1-5,CASSVAGFSNQPQHF,TGCGCCAGCAGCGTGGCAGGTTTTAGCAATCAGCCCCAGCATTTT
TRBV5-1,NA,NA,TRBJ2-7,CASSSRGAGEQYF,TGCGCCAGCAGCTCTCGAGGGGCTGGCGAGCAGTACTTC
TRBV11-2,NA,NA,TRBJ1-1,CASSLQGGNTEAFF,TGTGCCAGCAGCCTACAGGGTGGGAACACTGAAGCTTTCTTT
TRBV7-2,NA,TRBD2,TRBJ2-5,CASSSGLAGGPETQYF,TGTGCCAGCAGCTCGGGACTAGCGGGGGGCCCAGAGACCCAGTACTTC
TRBV3-1/TRBV3-2,few,NA,TRBJ1-6,CASSQEGETSPLHF,TGTGCCAGCAGCCAAGAAGGCGAAACCTCACCCCTCCACTTT
TRBV7-5,once,NA,TRBJ1-4,CARINRRSNEKLFF,TGTGCCAGGATAAATAGACGGAGTAATGAAAAACTGTTTTTT
TRBV15,NA,NA,TRBJ1-5,CATSSPSGVANQPQHF,TGTGCCACCAGCAGCCCTTCGGGGGTTGCCAATCAGCCCCAGCATTTT
TRBV5-1,NA,NA,TRBJ1-1,CASSFLQDREAFF,TGCGCCAGCAGCTTCTTACAAGACAGGGAAGCTTTCTTT
TRBV19,NA,TRBD1,TRBJ1-5,CASSRRQGASNQPQHF,TGTGCCAGTAGTAGGAGACAGGGGGCGAGCAATCAGCCCCAGCATTTT
TRBV5-5,NA,NA,TRBJ1-1,CASSLVPQSTEAFF,TGTGCCAGCAGCTTGGTTCCCCAGAGCACTGAAGCTTTCTTT
TRBV6-4,once,NA,TRBJ1-4,CASSVSKGRGNEKLFF,TGTGCCAGCAGTGTTAGCAAGGGACGGGGCAATGAAAAACTGTTTTTT
TRBV29-1,NA,TRBD1,TRBJ1-5,CSVSGTGQGDDQPQHF,TGCAGCGTTAGCGGAACCGGACAGGGGGACGATCAGCCCCAGCATTTT
TRBV2,NA,NA,TRBJ1-5,CASSVQEQPQHF,TGTGCCAGCAGTGTTCAAGAACAGCCCCAGCATTTT
TRBV11-3,NA,TRBD2,TRBJ2-1,CASSPGGLAGTNEQFF,TGTGCCAGCAGCCCAGGGGGACTAGCGGGGACAAATGAGCAGTTCTTC
TRBV19,NA,NA,TRBJ2-5,CASSPRQGGMATQYF,TGTGCCAGTAGTCCCCGACAGGGAGGAATGGCTACCCAGTACTTC
TRBV19,NA,NA,TRBJ2-3,CASSIADTQYF,TGTGCCAGTAGTATAGCCGATACGCAGTATTTT
TRBV7-9,NA,TRBD1,TRBJ1-2,CASSLALQGQAINNYGYTF,TGTGCCAGCAGCTTAGCGCTTCAAGGACAGGCGATTAATAACTATGGCTACACCTTC
TRBV15,NA,NA,TRBJ2-3,CATSKRIRTDTQYF,TGTGCCACCAGCAAACGCATCCGCACAGATACGCAGTATTTT
TRBV10-3,once,NA,TRBJ2-7,CAIRSGDSGQYF,TGTGCCATCAGGTCGGGGGACTCTGGGCAGTACTTC
TRBV5-4,NA,NA,TRBJ1-3,CASSLASQGAGNTIYF,TGTGCCAGCAGCTTGGCCTCTCAGGGAGCTGGAAACACCATATATTTT
TRBV3-1/TRBV3-2,few,TRBD2,TRBJ2-1,CASSLTIQAGGRQFF,TGTGCCAGCAGCCTGACGATCCAGGCGGGGGGGAGGCAGTTCTTC
TRBV3-1/TRBV3-2,NA,TRBD1,TRBJ2-2,CASSQDTPPTGFGELFF,TGTGCCAGCAGCCAAGATACCCCGCCGACAGGGTTCGGGGAGCTGTTTTTT
TRBV7-2,NA,TRBD1,TRBJ1-4,CASSSRQGEKLFF,TGTGCCAGCAGCTCCAGACAGGGAGAAAAACTGTTTTTT
TRBV19,NA,NA,TRBJ1-2,CASSPEGQSTRYGYTF,TGTGCCAGTAGCCCGGAAGGGCAGTCTACTCGCTATGGCTACACCTTC
TRBV11-3,NA,NA,TRBJ2-3,CASSLGGYDTQYF,TGTGCCAGCAGCTTAGGAGGGTATGATACGCAGTATTTT
TRBV2,NA,NA,TRBJ1-4,CASRGTLGEKLFF,TGTGCCAGCAGGGGGACTTTAGGCGAAAAACTGTTTTTT
TRBV4-1,NA,TRBD1,TRBJ2-1,CASSPEDGTVSYNEQFF,TGCGCCAGCAGCCCCGAAGATGGGACAGTCTCCTACAATGAGCAGTTCTTC
TRBV7-2,NA,TRBD2,TRBJ2-2,CASSLAGGAGGELFF,TGTGCCAGCAGCTTAGCCGGGGGGGCCGGTGGGGAGCTGTTTTTT
TRBV4-2,NA,NA,TRBJ2-7,CASSQVSGEQYF,TGTGCCAGCAGCCAAGTTTCCGGCGAGCAGTACTTC
TRBV7-2,once,NA,TRBJ2-3,CASSLAPGLGTDTQYF,TGTGCCAGCAGCTTAGCGCCAGGGCTCGGCACAGATACGCAGTATTTT
TRBV6-5,NA,NA,TRBJ1-5,CASSPGLADRPQHF,TGTGCCAGCAGTCCAGGGCTCGCGGATCGGCCCCAGCATTTT
TRBV6-1,NA,NA,TRBJ2-2,CASSEGRRVGGELFF,TGTGCCAGCAGTGAAGGTCGCAGGGTAGGCGGGGAGCTGTTTTTT
TRBV28,NA,TRBD1,TRBJ1-5,CASSFITGGFQPQHF,TGTGCCAGCAGTTTCATCACAGGGGGCTTTCAGCCCCAGCATTTT
TRBV19,NA,NA,TRBJ1-2,CASSLTEVRYGYTF,TGTGCCAGTAGTTTGACAGAAGTCCGCTATGGCTACACCTTC
TRBV20-1,NA,NA,TRBJ2-5,CSASLQTETQYF,TGCAGTGCTAGTCTCCAAACGGAGACCCAGTACTTC
TRBV6-5,NA,NA,TRBJ2-7,CASSTDYYEQYF,TGTGCCAGCAGCACAGACTACTACGAGCAGTACTTC
TRBV15,NA,TRBD1,TRBJ1-4,CATSRDRGQGEIWEKLFF,TGTGCCACCAGCAGAGATCGGGGACAGGGGGAGATCTGGGAAAAACTGTTTTTT
TRBV5-4,NA,TRBD1,TRBJ1-2,CASSIQGAGGYTF,TGTGCCAGCAGCATACAGGGGGCGGGGGGCTACACCTTC
TRBV12-3/TRBV12-4,NA,NA,TRBJ1-2,CASSPRRASGYTF,TGTGCCAGCAGCCCCAGGAGGGCCAGCGGCTACACCTTC
TRBV30,NA,TRBD1,TRBJ1-6,CAWQGVGPRNSPLHF,TGTGCCTGGCAGGGGGTGGGGCCCCGAAATTCACCCCTCCACTTT
TRBV14,NA,TRBD2,TRBJ2-5,CASIQRETSGFQETQYF,TGTGCCAGCATCCAGCGGGAGACTAGCGGGTTCCAAGAGACCCAGTACTTC